One T cell receptor beta chain is described in this entry. What it binds is not known. With iRepertoire HTBI primers and Arm-PCR of CDR3 regions, TCR beta libraries were built. TCRdb fed the multiplex PCR reads into MiXCR, producing one record per CDR3 protein. The sample has roughly 400,000 distinct CDR3 sequences, roughly 20% seen once. This sample is part of a study of regulatory T cells in long-lasting Graves disease. Study conclusions and caveats: Persistent cases favored TRBV28, TRBJ1-2 and TRBJ2-5.

Time point described: persistent/refractory GD, antithyroid drugs over 5 years with positive TRAb. After RNA was extracted from PBMCs, the TCR library was made from it. Trimming cost V 1 base and J 9 bases, with 16 bases left between them. The CDR3 contains 16 residues. Germline loops: CDR1 KGHSH, CDR2 LQKENI. The source is a female donor with Graves disease. The sequenced sample was peripheral blood mononuclear cells (PBMCs), obtained when the disease was refractory, from a patient treated with antithyroid drugs. The chain has TRBV18 and TRBJ1-6, with D possibly matching TRBD1 (5 bases). The CDR3 loop reads CASSPLRGGKVSPLHF. CDR3 bases: TGTGCCAGCTCACCACTACGCGGGGGTAAAGTTTCACCCCTCCACTTT.